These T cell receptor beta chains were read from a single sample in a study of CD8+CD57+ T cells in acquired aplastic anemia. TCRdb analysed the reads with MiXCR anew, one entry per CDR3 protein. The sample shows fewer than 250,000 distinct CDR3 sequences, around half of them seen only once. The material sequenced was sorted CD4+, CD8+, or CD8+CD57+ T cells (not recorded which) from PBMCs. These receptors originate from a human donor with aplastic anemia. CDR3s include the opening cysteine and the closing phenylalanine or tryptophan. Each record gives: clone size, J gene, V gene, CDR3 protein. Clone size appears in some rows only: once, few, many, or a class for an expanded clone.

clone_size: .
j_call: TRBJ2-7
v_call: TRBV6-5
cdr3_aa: CASSGQGEQYF

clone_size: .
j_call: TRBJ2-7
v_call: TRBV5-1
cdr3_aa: CASSSVGASLGPYEQCF

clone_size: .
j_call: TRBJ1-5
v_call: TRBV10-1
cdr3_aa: CASTTGAGTAFQHF

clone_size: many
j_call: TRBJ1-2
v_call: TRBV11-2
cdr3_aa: CASSFPRGDGYTF

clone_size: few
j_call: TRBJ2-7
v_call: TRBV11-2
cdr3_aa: CASSPGGQAYEQYF

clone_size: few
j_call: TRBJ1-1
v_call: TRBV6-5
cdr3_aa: CASSYRQGIMNTEAFF

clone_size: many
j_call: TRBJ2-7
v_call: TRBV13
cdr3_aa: CASSFADSYEQYF

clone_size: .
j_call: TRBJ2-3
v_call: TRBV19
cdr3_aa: CARPGGGGTDTQYF

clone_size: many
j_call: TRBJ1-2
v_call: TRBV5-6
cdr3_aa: CASSFTGYYGYTF

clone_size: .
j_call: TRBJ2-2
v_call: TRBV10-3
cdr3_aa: CATSGPSSGHGELFF

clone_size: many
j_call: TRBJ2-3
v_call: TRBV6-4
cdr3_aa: CASSDGGRATDTQYF

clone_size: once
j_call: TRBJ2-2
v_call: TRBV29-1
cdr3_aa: CSVARQGPQGCANTGELFF

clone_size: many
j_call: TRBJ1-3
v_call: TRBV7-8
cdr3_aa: CASSLAYTGTPSSGNTIYF

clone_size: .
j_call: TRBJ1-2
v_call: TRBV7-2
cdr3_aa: CASSRMGLNYGYTF

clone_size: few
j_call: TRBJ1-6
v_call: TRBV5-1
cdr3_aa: CASSAIQGGSPLHF

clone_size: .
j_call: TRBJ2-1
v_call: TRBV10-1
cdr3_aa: CASRSSGGAYNEQFF

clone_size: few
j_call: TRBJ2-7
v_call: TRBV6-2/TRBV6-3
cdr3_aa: CASSETPGPNYEQYF

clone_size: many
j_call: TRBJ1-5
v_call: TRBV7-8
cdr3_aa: CASSLTENSNQPQHF

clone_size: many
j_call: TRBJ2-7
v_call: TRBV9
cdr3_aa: CASSVSGRGADEQYF

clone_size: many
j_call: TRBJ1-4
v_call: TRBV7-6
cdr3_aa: CASSLAGGGRNEKLFF

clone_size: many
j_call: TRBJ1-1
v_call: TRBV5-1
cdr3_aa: CASSLGAGSEAFF

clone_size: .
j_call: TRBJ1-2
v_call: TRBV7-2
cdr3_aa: CASSPDRAVPGYTF

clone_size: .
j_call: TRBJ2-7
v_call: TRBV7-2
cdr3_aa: CASTRLAPYEQYF

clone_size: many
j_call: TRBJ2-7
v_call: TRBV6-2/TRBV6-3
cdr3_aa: CASSRDAYEQYF

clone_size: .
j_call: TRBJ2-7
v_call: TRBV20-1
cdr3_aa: CSARAGLATYEQYF

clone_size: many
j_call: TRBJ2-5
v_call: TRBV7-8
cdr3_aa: CASSLAVGRGGQETQYF

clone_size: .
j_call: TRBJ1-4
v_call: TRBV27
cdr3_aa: CASSGMTGVTKKLFF

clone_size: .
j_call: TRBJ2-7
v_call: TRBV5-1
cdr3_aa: CASSSDRVVGGEQYF

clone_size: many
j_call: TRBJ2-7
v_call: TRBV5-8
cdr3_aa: CASSPNLQGGEQYF

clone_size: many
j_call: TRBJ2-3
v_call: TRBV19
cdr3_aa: CASSTSWDTQYF

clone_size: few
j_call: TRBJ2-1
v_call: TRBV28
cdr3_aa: CASSLASGYREDNEQFF

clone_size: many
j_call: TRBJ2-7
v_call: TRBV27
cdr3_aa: CASSLSNSGVTEQYF

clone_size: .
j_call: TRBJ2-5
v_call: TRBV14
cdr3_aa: CASSQEVGGTQYF

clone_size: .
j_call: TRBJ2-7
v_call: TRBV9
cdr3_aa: CASSADRVTDEQYF

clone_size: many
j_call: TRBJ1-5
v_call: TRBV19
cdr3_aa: CASSIRGPQPQHF

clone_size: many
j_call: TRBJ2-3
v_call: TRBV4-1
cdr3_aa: CASSQGASTDTQYF

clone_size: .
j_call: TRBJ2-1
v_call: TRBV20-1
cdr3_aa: CSARNLAGVYNEQFF